Below, one TCR beta chain is given with its context. Its target is unknown. A read error may be the cause here, since a much bigger clone is one base away. Given the absence of the conserved phenylalanine or tryptophan at the CDR3 end, a read error is likely. The data were obtained in a study of response to subunit inactivated influenza vaccine. Study-level findings and limits: Authors suggested each seasonal influenza vaccination recruits few new T cells.

From the RT-PCR reads, TCRdb called clonotypes with MiXCR, one entry per CDR3 protein. The table records around 850,000 distinct CDR3 sequences, around 18% of them present only once. This specimen consisted of PBMCs from blood, obtained less than 6 days after vaccination. The clonotype was recovered from a man in his fifties who received an inactivated influenza vaccine.

The CDR3 sequence is CSVAQVSSYNEQFL. The DNA of the CDR3 is TGCAGCGTTGCGCAGGTTAGCTCCTACAATGAGCAGTTCTTA. The rearrangement links TRBV29-1 to TRBJ2-1; D not certain. The germline V gene encodes CDR1 SQVTM and CDR2 ANQGSEA. The CDR3 is made up of 14 amino acids. V was cut by 4 bases and J by 0 bases, with 10 bases left in between.